Below, 12 T cell receptor beta chains from the same sample are listed, as sequenced in a study of T cell responses to AZD1222 COVID-19 vaccine. Here immunoSEQ multiplex PCR was the method, and the copy in TCRdb shows in-frame clones only, minus some. This table has 150,000 to 200,000 clones, around 93% appearing once. Sequenced here: peripheral blood, sampled on day 0 of AZD1222 vaccination. These receptors were taken from an adult in good health.

This clone was seen only a few times. This chain uses TRBV28 with TRBJ2-4; TRBD1 matches 8 bases. Losses at the gene ends were 6 bases for V and 4 bases for J; bases not matched to a gene: 5. The CDR3 has 14 amino acids. Germline CDR1 and CDR2: MDHEN and SYDVKM. The CDR3 is CASRPTGVKNIQYF. CDR3 in DNA: TGTGCCAGCAGGCCGACAGGGGTAAAAAACATTCAGTACTTC.

CDR3 nucleotides: TGTGCCAGTAGTAATGACAGGGGAATTAGCAATCAGCCCCAGCATTTT. This sequence encodes CASSNDRGISNQPQHF. The V call is TRBV19, the J call TRBJ1-5, with TRBD1 matching over 8 bases. The CDR3 runs 16 residues. The J segment lost 0 bases and the V segment lost 4 bases, leaving 5 bases of the junction unmatched. Germline values: CDR1 LNHDA, CDR2 SQIVND (reference sequence). The full variable domain, in which reference TRBV19 and TRBJ1-5 provide the parts outside the CDR3, is DGGITQSPKYLFRKEGQNVTLSCEQNLNHDAMYWYRQDPGQGLRLIYYSQIVNDFQKGDIAEGYSVSREKKESFPLTVTSAQKNPTAFYLCASSNDRGISNQPQHFGDGTRLSIL.

V is TRBV6-5 and J is TRBJ1-5, with unresolved D. The germline gives CDR1 MNHEY, CDR2 SVGAGI. This CDR3 region has 15 residues. V lost 9 bases to trimming and J lost 4 bases, with 19 bases between them. DNA for the CDR3: TGTGCCAGGTCCACGAAGGGAGGTGGGAATCAGCCCCAGCATTTT. This encodes CARSTKGGGNQPQHF.

The CDR3 bases are TGTGCCAGCAGTCGGCAGGGGGCCGGGAACACTGAAGCTTTCTTT. Translation: CASSRQGAGNTEAFF. The V and J genes are TRBV28 and TRBJ1-1; 8 nucleotides match TRBD1. This CDR3 is 15 amino acids long. Germline loops: CDR1 MDHEN, CDR2 SYDVKM. Trimming cost V 5 bases and J 1 base; bases outside gene matches: 6. Based on the CDR3 plus reference TRBV28 and TRBJ1-1, the full variable domain is DVKVTQSSRYLVKRTGEKVFLECVQDMDHENMFWYRQDPGLGLRLIYFSYDVKMKEKGDIPEGYSVSREKKERFSLILESASTNQTSMYLCASSRQGAGNTEAFFGQGTRLTVV.

The V gene is TRBV28, the J gene TRBJ1-5, with 10 nucleotides matching TRBD1. CDR1 and CDR2 (germline): MDHEN, SYDVKM. This CDR3 is 15 amino acids long. J gave up 0 bases and V 6 bases, and 2 bases lay outside the gene matches. The CDR3: CASRTGGYSNQPQHF. The CDR3 DNA reads TGTGCCAGCAGGACAGGGGGCTATAGCAATCAGCCCCAGCATTTT.

This chain joins TRBV5-5 and TRBJ1-6, with 11 bases that match TRBD1. CDR3 size: 18 residues. Germline V gene data show CDR1 as SGHKS and CDR2 as YYEKEE (reference sequence). J lost 10 bases, V lost 0 bases, and 12 bases had no gene match. CDR3 sequence (DNA): TGTGCCAGCAGCTTGGCCCCGGGACAGGGGGGTAGTCAATCACCCCTCCACTTT. Amino acids: CASSLAPGQGGSQSPLHF.

The chain uses TRBV7-9 and TRBJ2-2; D unresolved. Trimming stripped 7 bases from V and 4 bases from J, with 16 bases between. CDR1 is SEHNR, CDR2 FQNEAQ, per germline (reference sequence). CDR3 length: 15 amino acids. CDR3 protein: CASTLGRDGTGELFF. The DNA for the CDR3 is TGTGCCAGCACCCTAGGTAGAGACGGCACCGGGGAGCTGTTTTTT.

The rearrangement joins TRBV3-1 (or the pseudogene TRBV3-2) to TRBJ2-5, with D maybe TRBD1 (5 bases). Germline V gene lookup returns CDR1 LGHDT and CDR2 YNNKEL (reference sequence). Trimming cost V 9 bases and J 2 bases, with 7 bases left between them. CDR3 length: 11 residues. CDR3 in DNA: TGTGCCAGTAGGGGTCAAGAGACCCAGTACTTC. Residues: CASRGQETQYF.

The genes are TRBV25-1 and TRBJ2-1, with a possible D match to TRBD2 (6 bases). The V gene's germline CDR1 is MGHDK and CDR2 SYGVNS. Trimming removed 3 bases from V and 4 bases from J, with 16 bases in between. The CDR3 runs to 16 residues. The CDR3 sequence is CASSDNLRDLYNEQFF. CDR3 sequence (DNA): TGTGCCAGCAGTGACAACCTCCGGGACTTGTACAATGAGCAGTTCTTC.

This clone turned up a few times. J is TRBJ1-2 and V is TRBV10-3; D call uncertain. Germline V gene sequence: CDR1 ENHRY, CDR2 SYGVKD. The ends were cut back, 3 bases at V and 8 bases at J, with 10 bases in the middle. The CDR3 length is 12 residues. In DNA form, the CDR3 reads TGTGCCATCAGTGACAAATTCCTGGGCTACACCTTC. Translation: CAISDKFLGYTF.

The V call is TRBV7-9, the J call TRBJ1-4; the D is unclear. Trimming cost V 3 bases and J 1 base, with 12 bases left between them. This CDR3 comprises 16 residues. CDR1 and CDR2 (germline): SEHNR, FQNEAQ (reference sequence). The CDR3 region has the DNA TGTGCCAGCAGCTTTGCCTCCTACAGAACTAATGAAAAACTGTTTTTT. It encodes CASSFASYRTNEKLFF.

V is TRBV6-5 and J is TRBJ1-3, with D unresolved. Germline values: CDR1 MNHEY, CDR2 SVGAGI. V lost 6 bases and J lost 0, with 9 bases in between. The CDR3 loop spans 14 amino acids. The CDR3 sequence: CASRSLGSGNTIYF. Here the CDR3 DNA reads TGTGCCAGCAGATCCCTGGGCTCTGGAAACACCATATATTTT.